These T cell receptor beta chains were read from a single sample in a study of blood T cell repertoires in COVID-19. Sequenced by immunoSEQ multiplex PCR; TCRdb stores in-frame clones only, minus some. In the table there are hundreds of thousands of clones, roughly 86% of which are singletons. The source material was peripheral blood. These receptor sequences come from a man aged 70 or older with acute or convalescent COVID-19. Both conserved end residues are part of each CDR3. Fields, in order: D gene, J gene, V gene, CDR3 DNA, CDR3 protein. The D gene is left open where the match is weak.

TRBD2	TRBJ2-7	TRBV3-1/TRBV3-2	TGTGCCAGCAGCAACAAGCTGACTAGCGGGAGCTACGAGCAGTACTTC	CASSNKLTSGSYEQYF
.	TRBJ1-2	TRBV6-5	TGTGCCAGCAGCTCATTGCAGGGGACTGGCTACACCTTC	CASSSLQGTGYTF
.	TRBJ1-3	TRBV5-1	TGCGCCAGCAGCCAGGGATTTGGTCTAAACACCATATATTTT	CASSQGFGLNTIYF
.	TRBJ1-5	TRBV6-5	TGTGCCAGCAGGGCGAGGGAGCAACAGCCCCAGCATTTT	CASRAREQQPQHF
TRBD1	TRBJ2-3	TRBV24-1	TGTGCCACCAGTGATACAACCGGGACAGAAATGCGTATGCAGTATTTT	CATSDTTGTEMRMQYF
TRBD1	TRBJ2-2	TRBV10-2	TGCGCCAGCAGTGATAGAGGACAGGGCAGCACCGGGGAGCTGTTTTTT	CASSDRGQGSTGELFF
TRBD2	TRBJ2-3	TRBV7-9	TGTGCCAGCAGAAGCGGTAGCGGGGGGGCAAGCACAGATACGCAGTATTTT	CASRSGSGGASTDTQYF
.	TRBJ2-2	TRBV2	TGTGCCAGCAATTCTCGCGGGGGCGCGAGGGCCGGGGAGCTGTTTTTT	CASNSRGGARAGELFF
TRBD1	TRBJ1-4	TRBV6-5	TGTGCCAGCAGCACCGGACAGGGACCTGAAAAACTGTTTTTT	CASSTGQGPEKLFF
.	TRBJ2-7	TRBV11-2	TGTGCCACCAGTAGGCTGTCTGGAGGGTACGAGCAGTACTTC	CATSRLSGGYEQYF
.	TRBJ1-1	TRBV12-3/TRBV12-4	TGTGCCAGCAGCTATTACACTGAAGCTTTCTTT	CASSYYTEAFF